Below, 21 T cell receptor beta chains from the same sample are listed, as sequenced in a study of blood T cell repertoires in COVID-19. Assay: immunoSEQ multiplex PCR; the TCRdb copy retains only in-frame clones and omits some. Among 200,000 to 250,000 clones listed, more than 75% were seen once. Sequencing input: peripheral blood. These receptors came from a human donor in a cohort sampled during active COVID-19.

This sequence joins TRBV5-1 and TRBJ2-7; D uncertain. The CDR3 is made up of 11 amino acids. The V gene's germline CDR1 is SGHRS and CDR2 YFSETQ. V lost 0 bases to trimming and J lost 8 bases, with 6 bases between them. The CDR3 loop reads CASSLGSQQYF. CDR3 sequence (DNA): TGCGCCAGCAGCTTGGGTTCTCAGCAGTACTTC.

The V call is TRBV24-1, the J call TRBJ1-5; no clear D. CDR3 length equals 13 residues. The germline V and J ends were trimmed by 3 bases and 6 bases, with 8 bases remaining between them. The germline gives CDR1 KGHDR, CDR2 SFDVKD. The CDR3 DNA sequence: TGTGCCACCAGTGATGGGCAACCTCAGCCCCAGCATTTT. Translated: CATSDGQPQPQHF.

The genes are TRBV5-5 and TRBJ1-1; a possible D gene is TRBD1 (5 bases). CDR1 SGHKS and CDR2 YYEKEE come from the germline V gene (reference sequence). The CDR3 loop spans 13 amino acids. V was cut by 3 bases and J by 4 bases, with 10 bases left in between. The CDR3 bases are TGTGCCAGCAGCTGGCAGGGTACCACTGAAGCTTTCTTT. Translation gives CASSWQGTTEAFF.

This rearrangement joins TRBV28 to TRBJ2-1, with 16 bases matching TRBD2. The CDR3 covers 19 residues. Trimming removed 5 bases from V and 10 bases from J; junction bases left unmatched: 17. Germline V gene data show CDR1 as MDHEN and CDR2 as SYDVKM. CDR3 sequence: CASSPSSSGTSGGAWEQFF. CDR3 nucleotide sequence: TGTGCCAGCAGTCCCTCCTCCTCCGGGACTAGCGGGGGGGCCTGGGAGCAGTTCTTC.

The chain links TRBV30 to TRBJ2-7; 7 bases map to TRBD1. V lost 2 bases, J lost 2 bases, and 6 bases stayed unmatched. Germline V CDR1 and CDR2: GTSNPN, SVGIG (reference sequence). The CDR3 sequence is 14 residues long. The CDR3 sequence is CAWSTWDSPYEQYF. CDR3 DNA: TGTGCCTGGAGTACCTGGGACAGCCCCTACGAGCAGTACTTC.

The chain recombines TRBV18 with TRBJ2-5, with D unresolved. CDR1 and CDR2 from the germline V gene are KGHSH and LQKENI. The CDR3 is 13 residues long. Trimming removed 0 bases from V and 9 bases from J, with 11 bases in between. DNA of the CDR3: TGTGCCAGCTCACCACCTATATCCCAGTCCCAGTACTTC. It encodes CASSPPISQSQYF.

J is TRBJ2-2 and V is TRBV6-5; TRBD1 is a possible D gene (5 bases). The CDR3 has 14 amino acids. Trimming removed 5 bases at V and 5 bases at J, with 12 bases between. From germline, CDR1 is MNHEY and CDR2 SVGAGI. The CDR3 region is CASSLPQGTGELFF. The CDR3 DNA reads TGTGCCAGCAGTCTACCTCAGGGAACCGGGGAGCTGTTTTTT.

This chain connects TRBV19 to TRBJ2-7; 7 nucleotides agree with TRBD2. CDR1 LNHDA and CDR2 SQIVND come from the germline V gene (reference sequence). The CDR3 consists of 15 residues. V shed 4 bases and J 3 bases; nucleotides not matched to a gene: 9. The chain's CDR3 is CASSTYSGDDYEQYF. The CDR3 DNA is TGTGCCAGTAGTACATACAGCGGGGACGACTACGAGCAGTACTTC.

The chain joins TRBV5-6 to TRBJ2-1, with D maybe TRBD1 (5 bases). CDR1 is SGHDT and CDR2 is YYEEEE in the germline V gene. CDR3 length equals 12 residues. Trimming pared 0 bases from V and 10 bases from J, leaving 8 bases between. The CDR3 nucleotides read TGTGCCAGCAGCTTGGCTTCAGGGGAGCAGTTCTTC. This encodes CASSLASGEQFF.

The rearrangement joins TRBV12-3 or TRBV12-4 to TRBJ2-5; possibly TRBD2 for D (7 bases). V lost 8 bases to trimming and J lost 6 bases, with 16 bases between them. The CDR3 contains 13 residues. CDR3 bases: TGTGCCAGCCGAACTACGGGGGGCAAGACCCAGTACTTC. Its protein product is CASRTTGGKTQYF.

CDR3 in DNA: TGCGCCAGCAGCTATTCGTCCGGGACAGGGAAAAACATTCAGTACTTC. Translated, it gives CASSYSSGTGKNIQYF. The V call is TRBV5-1, the J call TRBJ2-4; 9 bases are shared with TRBD1. The CDR3 covers 16 residues. Germline V gene data show CDR1 as SGHRS and CDR2 as YFSETQ. V shed 3 bases and J 4 bases; nucleotides not matched to a gene: 8.

This clone was picked up one time. The V call is TRBV7-9, the J call TRBJ2-3; 10 bases are shared with TRBD2. Germline-derived CDR1 and CDR2 are SEHNR and FQNEAQ (reference sequence). Losses at the gene ends were 6 bases for V and 5 bases for J; bases not matched to a gene: 14. This CDR3 comprises 17 residues. CDR3 sequence reads: CASSPGTSAFLIDTQYF. The CDR3 nucleotides read TGTGCCAGCAGTCCCGGGACTAGCGCATTTCTTATAGATACGCAGTATTTT.

V usage is TRBV9 and J usage is TRBJ2-1; TRBD2 might be the D (6 bases). V was pared by 3 bases and J by 6 bases, with 19 bases between. Per germline, CDR1 SGDLS and CDR2 YYNGEE. The CDR3 covers 16 residues. CDR3: CASSGGRGLLSNEQFF. The CDR3 DNA follows: TGTGCCAGCAGCGGAGGTAGGGGACTCCTCTCCAATGAGCAGTTCTTC.

V is TRBV5-1 and J is TRBJ2-1, with D perhaps TRBD2 (5 bases). Germline CDR1 SGHRS, CDR2 YFSETQ. This CDR3 comprises 12 residues. Between the trimmed V and J ends, which lost 6 bases and 7 bases, there was a span of 11 bases. This CDR3 reads CASNEGGNEQFF. CDR3 DNA sequence: TGCGCCAGCAACGAAGGCGGGAATGAGCAGTTCTTC.

The CDR3 reads CASSLADFEAFF. The CDR3 DNA reads as TGTGCCAGCAGCTTGGCGGACTTTGAAGCTTTCTTT. The chain uses TRBV5-6 and TRBJ1-1, with no clear D. CDR3 length: 12 amino acids. Germline V lookup: CDR1 SGHDT, CDR2 YYEEEE. V was clipped by 0 bases and J by 7 bases, with 7 bases between them.

This chain connects TRBV7-2 to TRBJ1-2, with D possibly being TRBD1 (6 bases). The germline CDR1 and CDR2 sequences are SGHTA and FQGNSA. The V end was cut by 5 bases, the J end by 2 bases, with 12 bases between. The CDR3 loop spans 14 amino acids. The CDR3 protein is CASSPRTGNYGYTF. The CDR3 DNA follows: TGTGCCAGCAGCCCCCGTACAGGGAACTATGGCTACACCTTC.

The rearrangement uses TRBV12-3 or TRBV12-4 and TRBJ2-7, with a possible D match to TRBD2 (5 bases). This CDR3 spans 13 amino acids. Deletions cut 6 bases from V and 6 bases from J, with 15 bases between. CDR3 sequence: CASSLSGMGEQYF. The CDR3 coding sequence is TGTGCCAGCAGCCTTTCGGGGATGGGCGAGCAGTACTTC.

The chain has TRBV9 and TRBJ2-5; 7 bases agree with TRBD2. Unmatched junction bases numbered 8, after V lost 1 base and J lost 5 bases. The CDR3 loop spans 15 amino acids. CDR1 is SGDLS, CDR2 YYNGEE, per germline. The CDR3 nucleotides read TGTGCCAGCAGCGTACAGGGAGGGGCCGGGGAGACCCAGTACTTC. Translating it yields CASSVQGGAGETQYF.

The J gene is TRBJ2-1, the V gene TRBV5-6; no firm D call. Trimming stripped 1 base from V and 6 bases from J, with 8 bases between. The CDR3 loop spans 13 amino acids. Per the germline V gene, CDR1 is SGHDT and CDR2 is YYEEEE. CDR3 sequence reads: CASSLRRINEQFF. CDR3 in DNA: TGTGCCAGCAGCTTGCGGCGGATCAATGAGCAGTTCTTC.

The chain carries TRBV18 and TRBJ2-3; 7 bases line up with TRBD1. The germline V gene encodes CDR1 KGHSH and CDR2 LQKENI. The trim removed 3 bases at V and 3 bases at J, leaving 6 bases unmatched. This CDR3 contains 15 residues. CDR3 DNA: TGTGCCAGCTCACCGCTCGTACAGGGGACAGATACGCAGTATTTT. This translates into CASSPLVQGTDTQYF. The full variable domain, rest sourced from reference TRBV18 and TRBJ2-3, is NAGVMQNPRHLVRRRGQEARLRCSPMKGHSHVYWYRQLPEEGLKFMVYLQKENIIDESGMPKERFSAEFPKEGPSILRIQQVVRGDSAAYFCASSPLVQGTDTQYFGPGTRLTVL.

CDR3 loop: CASSLEQGGETQYF. CDR3 coding DNA: TGTGCCAGCAGCTTGGAACAGGGAGGGGAGACCCAGTACTTC. This rearrangement joins TRBV5-8 to TRBJ2-5; tentatively, D is TRBD2 (7 bases). Trimming removed 0 bases at V and 5 bases at J, with 11 bases between. Germline CDR1 reads SGHTS; CDR2 reads YDEGEE. The CDR3 spans 14 residues.